These 21 T cell receptor beta chains were sequenced from one sample in a study of T cells expressing NK-cell markers. After re-calling the 5' RACE reads, TCRdb lists one entry per CDR3 protein, DNA absent. Its table records 500,000 to 600,000 distinct CDR3 sequences. Sample: blood T cells: a sorted CD56 or NKG2C T cell subset, CD4+ or CD8+ T cells, or bulk PBMC T cells (not recorded which). The receptor set was obtained from a man aged 18 to 29 in good health.

The chain's CDR3 is CSAREGRRNTGELFF. The chain recombines TRBV20-1 with TRBJ2-2. In germline, CDR1 is DFQATT, CDR2 SNEGSKA (reference sequence). The CDR3 contains 15 residues.

This rearrangement joins TRBV20-1 to TRBJ1-2; as DNA is missing, the TRBD1 call by TCRdb cannot be tested. Looked up from germline, CDR1 is DFQATT and CDR2 is SNEGSKA (reference sequence). The CDR3 sequence is 13 residues long. The CDR3 reads CSARGTARYGYTF.

The CDR3 spells CASSPTLGSMNTEAFF. This rearrangement joins TRBV5-1 to TRBJ1-1. This CDR3 region has 16 residues. CDR1 and CDR2 (germline): SGHRS, YFSETQ.

The chain recombines TRBV7-9 with TRBJ2-2; the D call from TCRdb, TRBD2, cannot be confirmed without DNA. CDR1 is SEHNR and CDR2 is FQNEAQ in the germline V gene (reference sequence). The CDR3 has 15 amino acids. CDR3 sequence reads: CASSSVRRDTGELFF.

The genes are TRBV15 and TRBJ2-1; the TRBD1 assignment by TCRdb is unverifiable without DNA. The CDR3 is made up of 21 amino acids. The germline V gene encodes CDR1 LNHNV and CDR2 YYDKDF (reference sequence). The CDR3 here is CATSRDRRAGTGSGRVYEQFF.

The gene calls are TRBV10-3 and TRBJ2-3. Germline V gives CDR1 ENHRY, CDR2 SYGVKD. The CDR3 length is 11 residues. CDR3 protein: CAIKVTDTQYF.

J is TRBJ2-7 and V is TRBV12-3 or TRBV12-4; with no DNA, the TCRdb D assignment of TRBD1 cannot be verified. CDR3 length: 15 amino acids. This chain's CDR3 is CASSPGPDRSYEQYF.

The gene calls are TRBV4-3 and TRBJ2-1; the TRBD2 assignment by TCRdb is unverifiable without DNA. The germline CDR1 and CDR2 sequences are LGHNA and YSLEER. This CDR3 has 15 residues. This CDR3 is CASSPTRLAGGGQFF.

V gene TRBV29-1 combines with J gene TRBJ2-1; checking the TCRdb D call of TRBD2 is not possible without DNA. This CDR3 region has 12 residues. Per germline, CDR1 SQVTM and CDR2 ANQGSEA. CDR3 sequence: CSVEGRDYLQFF.

The CDR3 reads CASSQLFARQPQHF. V gene TRBV4-1 combines with J gene TRBJ1-5. Germline V lookup: CDR1 MGHRA, CDR2 YSYEKL. CDR3 length: 14 amino acids.

V and J are TRBV12-3 or TRBV12-4 and TRBJ1-1. CDR3 size: 13 residues. The CDR3 here is CASSLNGVGEAFF.

This chain links TRBV2 with TRBJ2-2; the TCRdb call, TRBD1, lacks DNA for checking. The CDR3 has 15 amino acids. Germline CDR1 SNHLY, CDR2 FYNNEI. The CDR3: CASTRGEPSTGELFF.

This chain connects TRBV20-1 to TRBJ2-1; TCRdb gives TRBD1 as the D gene, but with no DNA this cannot be confirmed. The CDR3 extends over 15 amino acids. The V gene's germline CDR1 is DFQATT and CDR2 SNEGSKA (reference sequence). The chain's CDR3 is CSAPYRDRGPNEQFF.

This sequence joins TRBV18 and TRBJ1-1; TCRdb selects TRBD1, and the lack of DNA leaves this call unchecked. Germline assignment: CDR1 KGHSH and CDR2 LQKENI. The CDR3 covers 12 residues. The CDR3 region is CASSDVDRGTFF.

The gene calls are TRBV12-3 or TRBV12-4 and TRBJ2-3; as DNA is missing, the TRBD1 call by TCRdb cannot be tested. The CDR3 is made up of 14 amino acids. CDR3 amino acids: CASSSTTRGDTQYF.

The chain's CDR3 is CASSRWSGEGEQFF. The rearrangement uses TRBV4-3 and TRBJ2-1; no DNA is available, so the TRBD2 call from TCRdb remains unchecked. The CDR3 has 14 residues. Germline CDR1 is LGHNA and CDR2 is YSLEER.

The J gene is TRBJ2-1, the V gene TRBV29-1; TCRdb returns TRBD2, unconfirmable since there is no DNA. The CDR3 loop spans 13 amino acids. Germline CDR1 and CDR2: SQVTM and ANQGSEA. Here the CDR3 reads CSGSGMGGNEQFF.

The rearrangement links TRBV29-1 to TRBJ2-1. CDR3 length: 15 residues. The germline V gene has CDR1 SQVTM and CDR2 ANQGSEA. The CDR3 region is CSHRDRIFSDNEQFF.

This chain uses TRBV12-3 or TRBV12-4 with TRBJ1-1; TCRdb gives TRBD1 as the D gene, but with no DNA this cannot be confirmed. There are 16 residues in the CDR3. CDR3 residues: CASSLDEQATRVEAFF.

The J gene is TRBJ2-3, the V gene TRBV9. CDR3 length: 15 residues. Germline CDR1 SGDLS, CDR2 YYNGEE. CDR3 amino acids: CASSVTPQGEDTQYF.

The gene calls are TRBV4-3 and TRBJ2-3; the D call from TCRdb, TRBD2, cannot be confirmed without DNA. The CDR3 has 19 amino acids. Germline V lookup: CDR1 LGHNA, CDR2 YSLEER. The CDR3: CASSRGLAGGFPSTDTQYF.